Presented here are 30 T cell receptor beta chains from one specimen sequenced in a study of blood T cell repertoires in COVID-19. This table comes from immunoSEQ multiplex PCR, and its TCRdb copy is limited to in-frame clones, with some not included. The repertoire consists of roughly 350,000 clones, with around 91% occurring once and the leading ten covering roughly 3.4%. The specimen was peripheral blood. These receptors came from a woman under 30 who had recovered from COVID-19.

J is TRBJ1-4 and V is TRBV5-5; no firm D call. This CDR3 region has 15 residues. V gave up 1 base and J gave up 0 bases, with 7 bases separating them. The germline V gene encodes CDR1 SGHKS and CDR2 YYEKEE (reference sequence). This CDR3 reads CASSLWAATNEKLFF. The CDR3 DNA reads TGTGCCAGCAGCTTGTGGGCAGCAACTAATGAAAAACTGTTTTTT.

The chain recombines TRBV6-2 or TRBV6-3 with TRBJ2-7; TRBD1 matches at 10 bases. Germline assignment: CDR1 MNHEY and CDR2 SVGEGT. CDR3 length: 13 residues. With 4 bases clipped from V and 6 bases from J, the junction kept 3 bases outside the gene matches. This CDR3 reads CASSSGTGVEQYV. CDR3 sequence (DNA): TGTGCCAGCAGTTCCGGGACAGGGGTCGAGCAGTACGTC.

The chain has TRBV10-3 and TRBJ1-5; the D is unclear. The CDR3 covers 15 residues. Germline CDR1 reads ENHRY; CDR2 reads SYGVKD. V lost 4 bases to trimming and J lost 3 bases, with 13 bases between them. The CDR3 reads CAISGPGGFNQPQHF. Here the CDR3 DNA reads TGTGCCATCAGTGGCCCGGGAGGGTTCAATCAGCCCCAGCATTTT.

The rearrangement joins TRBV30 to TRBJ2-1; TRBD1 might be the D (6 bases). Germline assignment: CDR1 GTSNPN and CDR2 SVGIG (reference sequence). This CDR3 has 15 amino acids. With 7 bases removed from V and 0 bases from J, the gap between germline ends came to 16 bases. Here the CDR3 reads CAYCTQGYSYNEQFF. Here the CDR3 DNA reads TGTGCCTACTGCACTCAGGGGTACTCCTACAATGAGCAGTTCTTC.

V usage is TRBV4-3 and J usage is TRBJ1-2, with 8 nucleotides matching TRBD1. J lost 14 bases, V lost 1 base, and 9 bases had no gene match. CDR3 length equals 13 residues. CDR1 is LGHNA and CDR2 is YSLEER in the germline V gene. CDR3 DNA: TGCGCCAGCAGCCAAGGTTTGGACAGGGCAGAAACCTTC. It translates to CASSQGLDRAETF.

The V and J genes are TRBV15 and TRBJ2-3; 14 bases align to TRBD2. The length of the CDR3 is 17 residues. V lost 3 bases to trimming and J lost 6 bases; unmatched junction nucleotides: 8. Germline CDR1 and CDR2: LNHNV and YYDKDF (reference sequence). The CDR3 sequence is CATSSDRLAGGRDTQYF. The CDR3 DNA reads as TGTGCCACCAGCAGCGACCGACTAGCGGGAGGGCGGGATACGCAGTATTTT.

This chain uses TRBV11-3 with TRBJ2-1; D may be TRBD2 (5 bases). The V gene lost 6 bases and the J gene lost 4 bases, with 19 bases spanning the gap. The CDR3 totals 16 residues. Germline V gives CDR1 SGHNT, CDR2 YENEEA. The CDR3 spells CASSLHRGLGYNEQFF. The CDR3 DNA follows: TGTGCCAGCAGTCTTCACCGGGGATTGGGGTACAATGAGCAGTTCTTC.

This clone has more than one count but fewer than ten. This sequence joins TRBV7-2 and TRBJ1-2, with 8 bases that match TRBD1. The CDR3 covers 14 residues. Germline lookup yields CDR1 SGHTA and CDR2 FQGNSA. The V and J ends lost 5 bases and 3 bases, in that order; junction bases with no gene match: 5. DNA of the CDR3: TGTGCCAGCAGCCAGGGGGCCACCGACTATGGCTACACCTTC. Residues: CASSQGATDYGYTF. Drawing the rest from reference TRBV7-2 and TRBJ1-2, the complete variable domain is GAGVSQSPSNKVTEKGKDVELRCDPISGHTALYWYRQSLGQGLEFLIYFQGNSAPDKSGLPSDRFSAERTGGSVSTLTIQRTQQEDSAVYLCASSQGATDYGYTFGSGTRLTVV.

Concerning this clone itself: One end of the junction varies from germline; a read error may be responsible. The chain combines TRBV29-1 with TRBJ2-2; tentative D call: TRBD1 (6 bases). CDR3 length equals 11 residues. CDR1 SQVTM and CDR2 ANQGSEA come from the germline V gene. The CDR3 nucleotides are TGCAGGGTTGACACAGGGGGGGAGCTGTTTTTT. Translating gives CRVDTGGELFF.

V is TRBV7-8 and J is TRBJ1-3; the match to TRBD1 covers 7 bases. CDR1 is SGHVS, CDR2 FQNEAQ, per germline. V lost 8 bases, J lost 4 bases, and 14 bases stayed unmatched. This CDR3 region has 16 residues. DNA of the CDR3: TGTGCCAGCTCTCCCCCTAGACAGGGAGTAGGAAACACCATATATTTT. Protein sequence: CASSPPRQGVGNTIYF.

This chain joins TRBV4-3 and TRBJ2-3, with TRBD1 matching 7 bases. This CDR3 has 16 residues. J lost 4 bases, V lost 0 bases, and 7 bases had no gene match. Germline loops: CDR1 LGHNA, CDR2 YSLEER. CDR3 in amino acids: CASSQDPGQGADTQYF. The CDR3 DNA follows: TGCGCCAGCAGCCAAGATCCGGGGCAGGGGGCAGATACGCAGTATTTT.

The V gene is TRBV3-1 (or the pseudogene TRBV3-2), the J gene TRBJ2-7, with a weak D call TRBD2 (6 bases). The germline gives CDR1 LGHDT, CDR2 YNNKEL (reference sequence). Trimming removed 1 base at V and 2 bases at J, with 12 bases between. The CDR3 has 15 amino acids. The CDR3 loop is CASSQGASEAYEQYV. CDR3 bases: TGTGCCAGCAGCCAAGGAGCTAGCGAAGCCTACGAGCAGTACGTC.

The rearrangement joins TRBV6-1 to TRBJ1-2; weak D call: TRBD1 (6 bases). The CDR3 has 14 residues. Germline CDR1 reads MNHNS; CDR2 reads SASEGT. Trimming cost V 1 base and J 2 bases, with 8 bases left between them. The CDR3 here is CASSEGTDNYGYTF. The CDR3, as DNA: TGTGCCAGCAGTGAAGGGACAGACAACTATGGCTACACCTTC.

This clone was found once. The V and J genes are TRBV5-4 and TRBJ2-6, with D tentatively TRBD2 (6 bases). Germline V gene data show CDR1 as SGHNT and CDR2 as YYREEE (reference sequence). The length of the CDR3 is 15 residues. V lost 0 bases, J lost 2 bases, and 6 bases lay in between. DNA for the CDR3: TGTGCCAGCAGCTTGGGCGGGGCTGGGGCCAACGTCCTGACTTTC. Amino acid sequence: CASSLGGAGANVLTF.

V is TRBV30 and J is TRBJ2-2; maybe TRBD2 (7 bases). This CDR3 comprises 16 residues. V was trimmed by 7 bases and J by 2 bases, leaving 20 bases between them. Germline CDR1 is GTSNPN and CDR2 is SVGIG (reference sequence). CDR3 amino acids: CASLGQSSGNTGELFF. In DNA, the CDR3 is TGTGCCTCGCTCGGACAGTCTAGCGGTAACACCGGGGAGCTGTTTTTT.

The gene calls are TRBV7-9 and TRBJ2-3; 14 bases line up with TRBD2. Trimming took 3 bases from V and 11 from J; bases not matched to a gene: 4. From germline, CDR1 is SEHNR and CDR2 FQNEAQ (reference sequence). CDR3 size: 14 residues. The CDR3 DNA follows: TGTGCCAGCAGCTTGCTCGGACTAGCGGGAGGGCAGTATTTT. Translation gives CASSLLGLAGGQYF.

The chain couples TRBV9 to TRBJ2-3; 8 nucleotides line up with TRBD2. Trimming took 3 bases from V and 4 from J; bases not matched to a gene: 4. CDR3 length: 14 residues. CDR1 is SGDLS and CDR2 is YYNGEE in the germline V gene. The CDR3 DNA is TGTGCCAGCAGCGGCCACGGGAGGGCAGATACGCAGTATTTT. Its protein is CASSGHGRADTQYF.

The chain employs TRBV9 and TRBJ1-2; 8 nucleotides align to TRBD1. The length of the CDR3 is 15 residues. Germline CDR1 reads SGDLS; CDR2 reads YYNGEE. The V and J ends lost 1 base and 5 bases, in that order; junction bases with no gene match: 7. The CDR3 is CASSVNPGGGYGYTF. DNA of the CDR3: TGTGCCAGCAGCGTAAATCCAGGGGGCGGGTATGGCTACACCTTC.

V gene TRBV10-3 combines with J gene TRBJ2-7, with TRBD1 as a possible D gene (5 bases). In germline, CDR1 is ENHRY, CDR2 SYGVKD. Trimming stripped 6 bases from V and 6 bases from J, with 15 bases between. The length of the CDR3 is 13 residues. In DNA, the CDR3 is TGTGCCATCAGGACTGACAGACACGGCGAGCAGTACGTC. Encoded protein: CAIRTDRHGEQYV.

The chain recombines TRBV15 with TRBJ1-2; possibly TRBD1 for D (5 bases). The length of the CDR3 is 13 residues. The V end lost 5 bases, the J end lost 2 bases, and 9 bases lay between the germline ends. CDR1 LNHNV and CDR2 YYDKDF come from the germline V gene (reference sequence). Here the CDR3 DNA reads TGTGCCACCAGCTCAGGGCTCAACTATGGCTACACCTTC. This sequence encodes CATSSGLNYGYTF.

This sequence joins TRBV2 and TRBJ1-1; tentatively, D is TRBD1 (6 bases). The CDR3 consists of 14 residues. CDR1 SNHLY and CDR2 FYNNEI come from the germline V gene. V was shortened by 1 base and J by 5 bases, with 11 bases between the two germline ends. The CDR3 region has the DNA TGTGCCAGCAGTGAAGTGGTCCAGGGGACTGAAGCTTTCTTT. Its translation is CASSEVVQGTEAFF.

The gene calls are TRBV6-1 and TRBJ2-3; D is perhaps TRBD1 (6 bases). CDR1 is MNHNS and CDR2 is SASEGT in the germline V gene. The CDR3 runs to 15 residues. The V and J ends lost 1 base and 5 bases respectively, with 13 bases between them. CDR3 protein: CASSEDVGAVDTQYF. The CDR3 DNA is TGTGCCAGCAGTGAAGATGTGGGGGCTGTAGATACGCAGTATTTT.

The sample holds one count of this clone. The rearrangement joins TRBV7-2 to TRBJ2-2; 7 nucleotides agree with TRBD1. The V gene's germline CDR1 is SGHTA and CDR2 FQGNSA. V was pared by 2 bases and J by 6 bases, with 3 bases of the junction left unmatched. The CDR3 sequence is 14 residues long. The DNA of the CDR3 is TGTGCCAGCAGCTTACGACAGGGCTCCGGGGAGCTGTTTTTT. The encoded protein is CASSLRQGSGELFF.

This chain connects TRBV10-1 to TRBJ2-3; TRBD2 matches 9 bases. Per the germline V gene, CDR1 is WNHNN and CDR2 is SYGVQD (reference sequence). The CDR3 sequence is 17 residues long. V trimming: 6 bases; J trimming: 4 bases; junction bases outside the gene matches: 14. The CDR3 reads CASSPNLAGLQPDTQYF. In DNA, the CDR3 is TGCGCCAGCAGCCCCAACCTAGCGGGACTACAGCCAGATACGCAGTATTTT.

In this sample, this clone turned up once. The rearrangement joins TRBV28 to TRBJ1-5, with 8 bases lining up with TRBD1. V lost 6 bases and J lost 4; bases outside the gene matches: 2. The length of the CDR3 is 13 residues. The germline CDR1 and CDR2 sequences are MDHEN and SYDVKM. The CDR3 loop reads CASRWDRNQPQHF. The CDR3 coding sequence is TGTGCCAGCAGGTGGGACAGGAATCAGCCCCAGCATTTT.

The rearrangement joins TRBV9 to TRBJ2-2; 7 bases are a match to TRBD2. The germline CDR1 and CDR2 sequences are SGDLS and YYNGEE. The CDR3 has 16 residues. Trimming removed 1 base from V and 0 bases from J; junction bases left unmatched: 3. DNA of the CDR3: TGTGCCAGCAGCGTACTGAGCGGGGCGAACACCGGGGAGCTGTTTTTT. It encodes CASSVLSGANTGELFF.

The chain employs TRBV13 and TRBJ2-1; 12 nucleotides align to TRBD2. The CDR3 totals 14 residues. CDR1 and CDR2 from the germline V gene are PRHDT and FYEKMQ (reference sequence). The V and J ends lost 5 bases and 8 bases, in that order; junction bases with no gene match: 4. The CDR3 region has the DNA TGTGCCAGCAGCCCCGGGACTAGCGGGTATGAGCAGTTCTTC. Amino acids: CASSPGTSGYEQFF.

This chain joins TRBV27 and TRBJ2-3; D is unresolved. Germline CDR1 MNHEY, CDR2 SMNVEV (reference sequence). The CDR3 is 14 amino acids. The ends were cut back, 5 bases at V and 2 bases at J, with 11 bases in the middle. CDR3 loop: CASSHEPDTDTQYF. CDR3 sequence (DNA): TGTGCCAGCAGTCATGAACCAGACACAGATACGCAGTATTTT.

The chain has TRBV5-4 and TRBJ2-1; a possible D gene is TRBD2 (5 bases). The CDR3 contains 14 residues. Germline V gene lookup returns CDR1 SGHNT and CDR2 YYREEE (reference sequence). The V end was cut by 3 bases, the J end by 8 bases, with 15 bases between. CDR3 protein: CASSSQTWEHEQFF. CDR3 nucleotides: TGTGCCAGCAGCTCTCAGACATGGGAGCATGAGCAGTTCTTC.

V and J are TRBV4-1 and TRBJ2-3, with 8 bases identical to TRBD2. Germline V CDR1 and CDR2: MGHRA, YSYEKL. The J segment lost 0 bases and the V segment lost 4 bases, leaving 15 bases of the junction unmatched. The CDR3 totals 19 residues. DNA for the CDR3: TGCGCCAGCAGCCTAAGACTAGCGACCATTAAAACTAGCACAGATACGCAGTATTTT. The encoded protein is CASSLRLATIKTSTDTQYF.